The text below deals with one T cell receptor (beta chain). Its antigen is currently unknown. The use of a sample-barcoded 5' primer and a J-beta primer mix characterized a second PCR of about 7 to 12 cycles. Each of the cDNA molecules was tagged by a template-switch adaptor with 12 random nucleotides. Each CDR3 protein gets one entry after TCRdb re-called the 5' RACE reads with MiXCR. The sample yields about 720,000 distinct CDR3 sequences, roughly 20% seen once. The sample is drawn from a study of blood T cells in healthy people across ages. Broader study findings: More naive CD4+ cells and higher diversity were found in long-lived than in aged donors. Conclusively comparing naive with antigen-experienced cells was impossible with unsorted PBMCs. Researchers deemed the diversity estimates from one million T cells underestimates.

The V end was cut by 6 bases, the J end by 4 bases, with 15 bases between. The CDR3 is made up of 14 amino acids. The sample was blood. The V call is TRBV12-3 or TRBV12-4, the J call TRBJ1-1, with D uncertain. The clonotype comes from a man aged 65-85 years in good health. The CDR3 protein is CASRETGKGTEAFF. In DNA, the CDR3 is TGTGCCAGCAGGGAGACGGGTAAGGGCACTGAAGCTTTCTTT.